This T cell receptor beta chain came from a study of monozygotic twins with inflammatory bowel disease. The CDR3 consists of 16 residues. Germline V gene sequence: CDR1 SGHTA, CDR2 FQGNSA. TCRdb reanalyzed the 5' RACE reads, giving one entry per CDR3 protein sequence and no DNA. This sample's table has about 210,000 distinct CDR3 sequences. The sequenced sample consisted of blood. The receptor was isolated from a human donor with ulcerative colitis or Crohn's disease, or a healthy co-twin of an affected twin (not recorded which). V gene TRBV7-2 combines with J gene TRBJ1-6. CDR3 sequence reads: CASSSPAGASWSPLHF.